Listed here are 13 T cell receptor beta chains from one sample, sequenced in a study of cytomegalovirus exposure and HLA in healthy donors. Amplification used 60 Vbeta primers and 13 Jbeta primers. Assay: immunoSEQ multiplex PCR; the TCRdb copy retains only in-frame clones and omits some. The table lists 150,000 or so clones, roughly 66% of them singletons. The specimen was PBMCs. The source of these receptors is a woman younger than 30 in good health and CMV-seronegative.

The V and J genes are TRBV6-4 and TRBJ2-3, with D tentatively TRBD2 (6 bases). Per germline, CDR1 MRHNA and CDR2 SNTAGT. The V end lost 4 bases, the J end lost 5 bases, and 13 bases lay between the germline ends. This CDR3 spans 14 amino acids. The CDR3 nucleotides are TGTGCCAGCAGTGGAGGGACTGCTGAAGATACGCAGTATTTT. It encodes CASSGGTAEDTQYF.

CDR3 amino acids: CASSVLGGEKLFF. DNA for the CDR3: TGTGCCAGCAGTGTCCTAGGCGGTGAAAAACTGTTTTTT. This chain connects TRBV2 to TRBJ1-4, with D unclear. This CDR3 contains 13 residues. Per germline, CDR1 SNHLY and CDR2 FYNNEI. Trimming shortened V by 4 bases and J by 7 bases, and 10 bases separated the two germline ends.

This chain joins TRBV11-2 and TRBJ2-7; D possibly corresponds to TRBD1 (5 bases). The V end was cut by 1 base, the J end by 1 base, with 8 bases between. The CDR3 spans 14 residues. Germline assignment: CDR1 SGHAT and CDR2 FQNNGV. The CDR3 is CASSLARGSYEQYF. Written as DNA, the CDR3 is TGTGCCAGCAGCTTAGCTAGGGGATCCTACGAGCAGTACTTC.

This sequence joins TRBV7-2 and TRBJ1-1; perhaps TRBD1 as D (5 bases). The CDR3 sequence is 14 residues long. V lost 5 bases and J 4 bases, leaving 14 bases between the germline ends. CDR1 is SGHTA and CDR2 is FQGNSA in the germline V gene. CDR3 sequence reads: CASSQTALFTEAFF. CDR3 nucleotide sequence: TGTGCCAGCAGCCAGACAGCCCTATTCACTGAAGCTTTCTTT.

This clone was seen more than once but under ten times. The chain combines TRBV5-1 with TRBJ2-1; D is ambiguous. The CDR3 extends over 16 amino acids. Germline values: CDR1 SGHRS, CDR2 YFSETQ. Trimming stripped 0 bases from V and 0 bases from J, with 10 bases between. The CDR3 spells CASSLAATGSYNEQFF. CDR3 coding DNA: TGCGCCAGCAGCTTGGCCGCAACCGGCTCCTACAATGAGCAGTTCTTC.

This clone was seen just once. This chain uses TRBV18 with TRBJ2-5; possibly TRBD2 for D (5 bases). V was trimmed by 0 bases and J by 1 base, leaving 9 bases between them. Germline values: CDR1 KGHSH, CDR2 LQKENI. This CDR3 has 15 amino acids. The CDR3 DNA follows: TGTGCCAGCTCACCACCGGCGGGCCCCCAAGAGACCCAGTACTTC. Protein sequence: CASSPPAGPQETQYF.

This clone was seen a handful of times. The chain has TRBV19 and TRBJ2-1; 15 bases fit TRBD2. The CDR3 is 17 residues long. Germline lookup yields CDR1 LNHDA and CDR2 SQIVND (reference sequence). Trimming cost V 5 bases and J 3 bases; bases outside gene matches: 5. The CDR3 spells CASSAGLAGGLYNEQFF. The CDR3 nucleotides are TGTGCCAGTAGTGCGGGACTAGCGGGGGGCCTCTACAATGAGCAGTTCTTC.

The V and J genes are TRBV5-1 and TRBJ2-5; 11 bases agree with TRBD1. Germline V gives CDR1 SGHRS, CDR2 YFSETQ. The CDR3 has 15 residues. The J segment lost 5 bases and the V segment lost 4 bases, leaving 7 bases of the junction unmatched. CDR3 region: CASSTDRGQVETQYF. CDR3 sequence (DNA): TGCGCCAGCAGCACGGACAGGGGGCAGGTTGAGACCCAGTACTTC.

This clone was recorded once. This rearrangement joins TRBV7-9 to TRBJ1-2; 8 bases agree with TRBD1. The V gene end was trimmed by 2 bases and the J gene end by 2 bases; junction bases not matched to a gene: 10. Looked up from germline, CDR1 is SEHNR and CDR2 is FQNEAQ (reference sequence). The CDR3 runs to 17 residues. CDR3 bases: TGTGCCAGCAGCTTATTTCCCTTTCGACAGGGGAACTATGGCTACACCTTC. This translates into CASSLFPFRQGNYGYTF.

The chain uses TRBV9 and TRBJ2-1; 9 bases fit TRBD2. V was pared by 9 bases and J by 8 bases, with 12 bases of the junction left unmatched. CDR1 is SGDLS, CDR2 YYNGEE, per germline. This CDR3 region has 14 residues. CDR3 sequence reads: CAILDSGRGDEQFF. The CDR3 nucleotides read TGTGCCATCCTGGATAGCGGGAGAGGGGATGAGCAGTTCTTC.

The chain carries TRBV6-9 and TRBJ1-2; tentative D call: TRBD1 (6 bases). CDR3 length equals 15 residues. V was pared by 1 base and J by 1 base, with 10 bases between. Germline CDR1 MNHGY, CDR2 SVAAGI. CDR3 region: CASSYWGGINYGYTF. Written as DNA, the CDR3 is TGTGCCAGCAGTTATTGGGGGGGCATTAACTATGGCTACACCTTC.

The CDR3 is CSVSGLAGVNNEQFF. As DNA, the CDR3 is TGCAGCGTTTCTGGACTAGCGGGAGTAAACAATGAGCAGTTCTTC. The chain couples TRBV29-1 to TRBJ2-1, with TRBD2 matching 13 bases. The CDR3 consists of 15 residues. The germline V gene encodes CDR1 SQVTM and CDR2 ANQGSEA. After removal of 5 bases from V and 5 bases from J, the junction contained 6 bases not matched to a gene.

Worth noting for this clone: Its ends do not fully match the called genes, so a read error is possible. The rearrangement uses TRBV7-9 and TRBJ1-5, with D possibly being TRBD1 (5 bases). CDR1 is SEHNR, CDR2 FQNEAQ, per germline (reference sequence). The length of the CDR3 is 12 residues. Here the CDR3 reads CAGSYLGGAQHF. CDR3 sequence (DNA): TGTGCCGGCAGCTACCTGGGGGGGGCCCAGCATTTT.